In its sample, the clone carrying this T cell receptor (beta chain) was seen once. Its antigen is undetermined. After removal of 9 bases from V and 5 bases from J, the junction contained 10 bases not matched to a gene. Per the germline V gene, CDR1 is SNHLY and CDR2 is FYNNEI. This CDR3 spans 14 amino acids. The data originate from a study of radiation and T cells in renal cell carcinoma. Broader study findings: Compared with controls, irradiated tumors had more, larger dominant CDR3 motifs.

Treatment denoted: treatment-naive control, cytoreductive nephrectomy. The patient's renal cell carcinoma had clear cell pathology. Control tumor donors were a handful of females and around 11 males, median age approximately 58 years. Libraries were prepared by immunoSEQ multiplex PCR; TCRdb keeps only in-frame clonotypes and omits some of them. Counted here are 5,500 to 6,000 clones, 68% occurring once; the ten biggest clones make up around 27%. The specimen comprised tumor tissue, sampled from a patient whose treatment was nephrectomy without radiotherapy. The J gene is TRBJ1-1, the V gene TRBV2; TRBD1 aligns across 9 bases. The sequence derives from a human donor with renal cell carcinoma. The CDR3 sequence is CASQPGQGVTEAFF. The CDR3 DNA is TGTGCCAGTCAACCGGGACAGGGAGTAACTGAAGCTTTCTTT.